The 21 T cell receptor beta chains below were found in one sample sequenced in a study of OX40 agonist ivuxolimab in advanced cancers. The protocol was immunoSEQ multiplex PCR, while the TCRdb copy is restricted to in-frame clones and leaves out a portion. The table includes under 85,000 clones, about 88% detected once. This specimen was CD4+ or CD8+ T cells sorted from blood, taken in a trial of the OX40 agonist ivuxolimab. These receptors all stem from an adult with an advanced solid tumor such as melanoma, head and neck, liver or kidney cancer.

This clone has more than one count but fewer than ten. The rearrangement links TRBV7-9 to TRBJ1-1, with D possibly being TRBD1 (5 bases). V was clipped by 0 bases and J by 3 bases, with 17 bases between them. This CDR3 comprises 17 residues. The germline V gene encodes CDR1 SEHNR and CDR2 FQNEAQ (reference sequence). The CDR3 loop is CASSLASFRGTYTEAFF. CDR3 DNA: TGTGCCAGCAGCTTAGCTTCCTTTAGGGGTACTTACACTGAAGCTTTCTTT. Filled out from reference TRBV7-9 and TRBJ1-1, the complete variable domain reads DTGVSQNPRHKITKRGQNVTFRCDPISEHNRLYWYRQTLGQGPEFLTYFQNEAQLEKSRLLSDRFSAERPKGSFSTLEIQRTEQGDSAMYLCASSLASFRGTYTEAFFGQGTRLTVV.

This chain joins TRBV10-3 and TRBJ1-5; TRBD1 matches at 7 bases. The CDR3 sequence is 12 residues long. The J segment lost 7 bases and the V segment lost 5 bases, leaving 2 bases of the junction unmatched. CDR1 and CDR2 (germline): ENHRY, SYGVKD. CDR3 coding DNA: TGTGCCATCAGTTCAGGGGGACAGCCCCAGCATTTT. It encodes CAISSGGQPQHF.

In nucleotides, the CDR3 is TGTGCCAGTACCCCCGGGATCCTAAAGACAGAAGCTTTCTTT. It specifies CASTPGILKTEAFF. The gene calls are TRBV6-5 and TRBJ1-1; D gene unclear. Trimming left V 9 bases short and J 8 bases short, with 22 bases between. This CDR3 is built from 14 residues. CDR1 is MNHEY and CDR2 is SVGAGI in the germline V gene.

Only one count was recorded for this clone. The genes are TRBV7-9 and TRBJ1-1; tentative D call: TRBD1 (6 bases). Per the germline V gene, CDR1 is SEHNR and CDR2 is FQNEAQ (reference sequence). V lost 4 bases and J 9 bases, leaving 9 bases between the germline ends. This CDR3 contains 11 residues. CDR3 in DNA: TGTGCCAGCAGCTCGGGGGACAAAGCTTTCTTT. Its translation is CASSSGDKAFF.

The rearrangement links TRBV2 to TRBJ1-3; D is unresolved. This CDR3 has 14 amino acids. V lost 2 bases to trimming and J lost 2 bases, with 7 bases between them. Germline values: CDR1 SNHLY, CDR2 FYNNEI. This chain's CDR3 is CASSELRPGNTIYF. The DNA for the CDR3 is TGTGCCAGCAGTGAACTACGGCCTGGAAACACCATATATTTT.

The rearrangement uses TRBV18 and TRBJ1-1, with TRBD1 matching over 9 bases. CDR3 length: 14 amino acids. V shed 1 base and J 8 bases; nucleotides not matched to a gene: 5. Per the germline V gene, CDR1 is KGHSH and CDR2 is LQKENI. CDR3 protein: CASSPRQGGREAFF. Written as DNA, the CDR3 is TGTGCCAGCTCACCACGACAGGGGGGCCGGGAAGCTTTCTTT.

The sample holds one count of this clone. The chain combines TRBV5-5 with TRBJ1-2; D gene unclear. This CDR3 is 15 amino acids long. Trimming stripped 2 bases from V and 3 bases from J, with 14 bases between. Germline values: CDR1 SGHKS, CDR2 YYEKEE (reference sequence). The chain's CDR3 is CASSLSRIGDYGYTF. The CDR3 region has the DNA TGTGCCAGCAGCTTATCCCGCATCGGGGACTATGGCTACACCTTC.

V usage is TRBV7-9 and J usage is TRBJ2-1; no reliable D call. Trimming took off 2 bases at V and 9 bases at J, with 14 bases between the two ends. The CDR3 extends over 14 amino acids. The germline CDR1 and CDR2 sequences are SEHNR and FQNEAQ (reference sequence). In DNA form, the CDR3 reads TGTGCCAGCAGCTTACTTTGGGATCAAAGTGAGCAGTTCTTC. This codes for CASSLLWDQSEQFF. The complete variable domain, with remaining parts taken from reference TRBV7-9 and TRBJ2-1, reads DTGVSQNPRHKITKRGQNVTFRCDPISEHNRLYWYRQTLGQGPEFLTYFQNEAQLEKSRLLSDRFSAERPKGSFSTLEIQRTEQGDSAMYLCASSLLWDQSEQFFGPGTRLTVL.

The gene calls are TRBV18 and TRBJ2-5; D gene ambiguous. CDR3 length equals 16 residues. The germline gives CDR1 KGHSH, CDR2 LQKENI. V shed 4 bases and J shed 1 base, with 16 bases lying between them. CDR3 sequence (DNA): TGTGCCAGCTCACTCACCCTCAACGAAGCCCAAGAGACCCAGTACTTC. Its protein is CASSLTLNEAQETQYF.

The V call is TRBV9, the J call TRBJ2-4; tentatively, D is TRBD1 or TRBD2 (5 bases each). Germline V gives CDR1 SGDLS, CDR2 YYNGEE. V lost 6 bases and J 0 bases, leaving 10 bases between the germline ends. The CDR3 contains 14 residues. The CDR3 region is CASTSGLAKNIQYF. The CDR3 DNA sequence: TGTGCCAGCACCTCGGGGCTAGCCAAAAACATTCAGTACTTC. The full variable domain, its missing parts supplied by reference TRBV9 and TRBJ2-4, is DSGVTQTPKHLITATGQRVTLRCSPRSGDLSVYWYQQSLDQGLQFLIQYYNGEERAKGNILERFSAQQFPDLHSELNLSSLELGDSALYFCASTSGLAKNIQYFGAGTRLSVL.

The chain carries TRBV18 and TRBJ1-5, with D possibly matching TRBD1 (6 bases). Germline V lookup: CDR1 KGHSH, CDR2 LQKENI. Trimming shortened V by 3 bases and J by 3 bases, and 12 bases separated the two germline ends. This CDR3 is built from 15 residues. CDR3 in amino acids: CASSPDRNPNQPQHF. CDR3 sequence (DNA): TGTGCCAGCTCACCTGACAGGAACCCCAATCAGCCCCAGCATTTT.

The chain's CDR3 is CASSGRLYEQYF. In DNA, the CDR3 is TGTGCCAGCTCCGGGCGGCTCTACGAGCAGTACTTC. This chain joins TRBV18 and TRBJ2-7; D remains ambiguous. V was cut by 6 bases and J by 3 bases, with 9 bases left in between. CDR3 length: 12 residues. The V gene's germline CDR1 is KGHSH and CDR2 LQKENI.

This chain uses TRBV2 with TRBJ2-2, with 7 bases aligning to TRBD1. The CDR3 runs 15 residues. Looked up from germline, CDR1 is SNHLY and CDR2 is FYNNEI. Trimming cost V 9 bases and J 7 bases; bases outside gene matches: 14. In DNA, the CDR3 is TGTGCCAGTGACCGGGACAGTGGAAGGAGCGGGGAGCTGTTTTTT. It codes for CASDRDSGRSGELFF.

The genes are TRBV7-8 and TRBJ2-2; D might be TRBD1 (5 bases). CDR1 and CDR2 (germline): SGHVS, FQNEAQ. V lost 4 bases and J lost 5, with 20 bases in between. This CDR3 is built from 17 residues. CDR3 amino acids: CASSSRQSTWGTGELFF. CDR3 coding DNA: TGTGCCAGCAGCTCCCGACAGTCGACATGGGGTACCGGGGAGCTGTTTTTT.

This sequence joins TRBV15 and TRBJ2-1; tentative D call: TRBD2 (5 bases). CDR3 length: 15 residues. V was cut by 0 bases and J by 5 bases, with 11 bases left in between. In germline, CDR1 is LNHNV, CDR2 YYDKDF (reference sequence). The CDR3 spells CATSRDPGSDNEQFF. CDR3 DNA: TGTGCCACCAGCAGAGATCCGGGATCGGACAATGAGCAGTTCTTC.

CDR3 residues: CASSSTDSSGNTIYF. For the CDR3, the DNA is TGTGCCAGCAGTTCGACGGACTCATCAGGAAACACCATATATTTT. This chain connects TRBV6-6 to TRBJ1-3, with unresolved D. Trimming pared 4 bases from V and 4 bases from J, leaving 14 bases between. The CDR3 totals 15 residues. Germline V CDR1 and CDR2: MNHNY, SVGAGI (reference sequence).

The genes are TRBV13 and TRBJ1-2; D call uncertain. The V end lost 1 base, the J end lost 6 bases, and 9 bases lay between the germline ends. The CDR3 has 13 residues. The germline CDR1 and CDR2 sequences are PRHDT and FYEKMQ (reference sequence). The DNA for the CDR3 is TGTGCCAGCAGCTTAGAGGCAGCCCATGGCTACACCTTC. Translation: CASSLEAAHGYTF.

The gene calls are TRBV7-8 and TRBJ2-1; D gene ambiguous. CDR1 is SGHVS, CDR2 FQNEAQ, per germline. V was cut by 3 bases and J by 0 bases, with 9 bases left in between. There are 15 residues in the CDR3. CDR3 coding DNA: TGTGCCAGCAGCTTGAGGTATGGCTCCTACAATGAGCAGTTCTTC. Amino acid sequence: CASSLRYGSYNEQFF. Full variable domain (rest looked up from reference TRBV7-8 and TRBJ2-1): GAGVSQSPRYKVAKRGQDVALRCDPISGHVSLFWYQQALGQGPEFLTYFQNEAQLDKSGLPSDRFFAERPEGSVSTLKIQRTQQEDSAVYLCASSLRYGSYNEQFFGPGTRLTVL.

In this sample, this clone turned up a few times. The chain combines TRBV11-3 with TRBJ2-2; 10 nucleotides align to TRBD1. Looked up from germline, CDR1 is SGHNT and CDR2 is YENEEA. V shed 4 bases and J 6 bases; nucleotides not matched to a gene: 5. CDR3 length: 15 amino acids. The chain's CDR3 is CASSWDRGESGELFF. In DNA, the CDR3 is TGTGCCAGCAGCTGGGACAGGGGAGAATCCGGGGAGCTGTTTTTT.

The chain carries TRBV4-1 and TRBJ2-7, with a possible D match to TRBD2 (5 bases). From germline, CDR1 is MGHRA and CDR2 YSYEKL. The CDR3 spans 15 residues. V was shortened by 4 bases and J by 2 bases, with 15 bases between the two germline ends. In DNA form, the CDR3 reads TGCGCCAGCAGCCTACGGCGGGCGAGTCCCTACGAGCAGTACTTC. Residues: CASSLRRASPYEQYF.

The chain couples TRBV6-1 to TRBJ2-5, with D perhaps TRBD2 (6 bases). This CDR3 is built from 15 residues. The V end lost 0 bases, the J end lost 5 bases, and 13 bases lay between the germline ends. Germline-derived CDR1 and CDR2 are MNHNS and SASEGT. The CDR3 DNA sequence: TGTGCCAGCAGTGAAGCTCGGTTTGGGGGGGAGACCCAGTACTTC. As protein: CASSEARFGGETQYF.